This T cell receptor beta chain was sequenced for a study of Graves' ophthalmopathy and Graves' hyperthyroidism. Overall study findings and caveats: Stable hyperthyroidism and ophthalmopathy were told apart by a 13-signature model, which achieved just over 85% sensitivity and nearly 84% specificity.

By share, this clonotype counts as medium-sized. Its specificity is not known. Amplification from RNA transcripts yielded the TCR beta CDR3 regions. In the first round, RT-PCR was carried out with HTBI primers, and a multiplex PCR formed the second round. TCRdb processed the multiplex PCR reads anew with MiXCR; each CDR3 protein has one entry. The table has about 25,000 distinct CDR3 sequences, around 50% seen once. V lost 2 bases, J lost 3 bases, and 11 bases stayed unmatched. This CDR3 region has 17 residues. The germline V gene has CDR1 KGHDR and CDR2 SFDVKD. Source material: peripheral blood. The genes are TRBV24-1 and TRBJ2-5; TRBD1 agrees at 7 bases. The sequence came from an adult woman with stable Graves' hyperthyroidism. The CDR3 loop is CATSDSPLGTAKETQYF. In DNA, the CDR3 is TGTGCCACCAGTGATTCACCCTTGGGGACAGCAAAAGAGACCCAGTACTTC.